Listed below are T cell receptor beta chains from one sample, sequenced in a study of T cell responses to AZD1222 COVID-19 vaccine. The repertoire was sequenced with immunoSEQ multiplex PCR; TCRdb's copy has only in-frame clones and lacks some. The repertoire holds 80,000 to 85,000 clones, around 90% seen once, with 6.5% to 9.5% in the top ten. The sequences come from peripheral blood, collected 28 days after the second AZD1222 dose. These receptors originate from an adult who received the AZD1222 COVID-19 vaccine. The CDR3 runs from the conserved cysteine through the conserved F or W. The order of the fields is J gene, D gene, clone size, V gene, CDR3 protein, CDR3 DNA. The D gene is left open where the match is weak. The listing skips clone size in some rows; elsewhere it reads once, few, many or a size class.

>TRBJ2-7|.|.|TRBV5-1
CASSAGRSSYEQYF
TGCGCCAGCAGCGCGGGACGGAGCTCCTACGAGCAGTACTTC
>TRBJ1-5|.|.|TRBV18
CASSLGESQPQHF
TGTGCCAGCTCCCTGGGGGAAAGTCAGCCCCAGCATTTT
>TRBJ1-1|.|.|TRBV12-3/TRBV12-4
CASSRGTEAFF
TGTGCCAGCAGTCGGGGCACTGAAGCTTTCTTT
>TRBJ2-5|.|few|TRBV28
CASSFDAGTQYF
TGTGCCAGCAGTTTCGACGCAGGAACCCAGTACTTC
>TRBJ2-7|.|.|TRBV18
CASSPGGDKAEQYF
TGTGCCAGCTCACCAGGAGGGGATAAGGCCGAGCAGTACTTC
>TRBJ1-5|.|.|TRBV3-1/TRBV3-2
CASSQDFTPQPQHF
TGTGCCAGCAGCCAAGATTTCACTCCCCAGCCCCAGCATTTT
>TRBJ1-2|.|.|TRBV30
CARSGRRWGARDYGYTF
TGTGCCCGGAGTGGCCGCAGATGGGGGGCGCGGGACTATGGCTACACCTTC
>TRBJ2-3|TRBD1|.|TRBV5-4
CASSWDRAGTDTQYF
TGTGCCAGCAGCTGGGACAGGGCGGGCACAGATACGCAGTATTTT
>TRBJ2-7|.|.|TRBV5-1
CASSLAVTGPLEQYF
TGCGCCAGCAGCTTGGCGGTCACAGGGCCTCTCGAGCAGTACTTC
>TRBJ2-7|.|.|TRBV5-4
CASSSGLTYEQYF
TGTGCCAGCAGCTCCGGACTAACCTACGAGCAGTACTTC
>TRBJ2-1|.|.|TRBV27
CASSFGRNEQFF
TGTGCCAGCAGTTTTGGTCGGAATGAGCAGTTCTTC
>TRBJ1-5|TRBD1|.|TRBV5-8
CASSPKGTVNQPQHF
TGTGCCAGCAGCCCGAAAGGGACAGTAAATCAGCCCCAGCATTTT
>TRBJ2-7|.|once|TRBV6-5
CASTRSGQTIYEQYF
TGTGCCAGCACGAGATCAGGACAGACCATCTACGAGCAGTACTTC
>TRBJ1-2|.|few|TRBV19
CASSTDRDYGYTF
TGTGCCAGTAGCACAGACAGAGACTATGGCTACACCTTC
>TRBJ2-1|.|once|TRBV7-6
CASSLAAGGDLNNEQFF
TGTGCCAGCAGCTTAGCGGCAGGGGGGGACCTAAACAATGAGCAGTTCTTC
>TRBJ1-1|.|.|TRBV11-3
CASSLEGGAEAFF
TGTGCCAGCAGCTTAGAAGGGGGGGCTGAAGCTTTCTTT
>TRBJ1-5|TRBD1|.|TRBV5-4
CASSQDRGGQPQHF
TGTGCCAGCAGCCAAGACAGGGGGGGACAGCCCCAGCATTTT
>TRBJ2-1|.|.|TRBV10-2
CASSELGGVEQFF
TGCGCCAGCAGTGAACTAGGGGGGGTTGAGCAGTTCTTC
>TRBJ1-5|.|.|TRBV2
CASMGGYQPQHF
TGTGCCAGCATGGGGGGCTATCAGCCCCAGCATTTT
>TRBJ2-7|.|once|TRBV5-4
CASSSDGPYEQYF
TGTGCCAGCAGCTCAGACGGTCCCTACGAGCAGTACTTC
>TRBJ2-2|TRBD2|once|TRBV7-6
CASSSRTSGFTGELFF
TGTGCCAGCAGCTCCCGGACTAGCGGATTCACCGGGGAGCTGTTTTTT
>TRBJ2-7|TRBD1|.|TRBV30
CAWSAWTGVEVEQYF
TGTGCCTGGAGTGCCTGGACAGGGGTAGAGGTGGAGCAGTACTTC
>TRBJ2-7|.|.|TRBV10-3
CAISSQGYEQYF
TGTGCCATCAGCTCCCAGGGCTACGAGCAGTACTTC
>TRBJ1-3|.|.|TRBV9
CASSGMTGFGNTIYF
TGTGCCAGCAGCGGAATGACAGGTTTTGGAAACACCATATATTTT
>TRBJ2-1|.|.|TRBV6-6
CASRPAGNEQFF
TGTGCCAGCAGGCCGGCAGGCAATGAGCAGTTCTTC
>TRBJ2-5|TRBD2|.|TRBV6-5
CASSSGTSEETQYF
TGTGCCAGCAGTTCCGGGACTAGTGAAGAGACCCAGTACTTC
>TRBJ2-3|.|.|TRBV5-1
CASSLSDTQYF
TGCGCCAGCAGCTTATCAGATACGCAGTATTTT
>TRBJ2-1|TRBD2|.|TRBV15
CATSRGSGRYEQFF
TGTGCCACCAGCAGAGGTAGCGGGAGGTATGAGCAGTTCTTC
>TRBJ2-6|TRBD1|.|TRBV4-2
CASSQSTGAGANVLTF
TGTGCCAGCAGCCAATCAACAGGGGCTGGGGCCAACGTCCTGACTTTC
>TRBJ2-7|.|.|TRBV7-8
CASSHLSGEGIRLGEQYF
TGTGCCAGCAGCCATCTATCAGGGGAAGGTATTAGACTAGGAGAGCAGTACTTC
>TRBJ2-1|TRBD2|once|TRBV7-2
CASSLDGTGGPVF
TGTGCCAGCAGCCTAGATGGGACGGGAGGGCCGGTCTTC
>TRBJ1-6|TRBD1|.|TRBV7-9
CASSLQGASSYNSPLHF
TGTGCCAGCAGCCTACAGGGGGCAAGCTCCTATAATTCACCCCTCCACTTT
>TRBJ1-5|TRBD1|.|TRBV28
CASSLGTGNQPQHF
TGTGCCAGCAGTCTAGGGACAGGGAATCAGCCCCAGCATTTT
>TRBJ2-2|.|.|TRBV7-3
CASSITREKANTGELFF
TGTGCCAGCAGCATAACCCGGGAGAAGGCGAACACCGGGGAGCTGTTTTTT
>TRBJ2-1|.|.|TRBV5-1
CASSLEAPPADEQFF
TGCGCCAGCAGCTTGGAGGCCCCCCCCGCGGATGAGCAGTTCTTC
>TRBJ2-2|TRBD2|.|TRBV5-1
CASSRDYGTGELFF
TGCGCCAGCAGCCGGGACTACGGCACCGGGGAGCTGTTTTTT
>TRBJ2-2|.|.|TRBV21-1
CASSKSPLSGRRRELFF
TGTGCCAGCAGCAAATCCCCGCTGAGCGGGAGACGGAGGGAGCTGTTTTTT
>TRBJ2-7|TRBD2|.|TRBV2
CASSPRTSGYEQYF
TGTGCCAGCAGCCCCCGGACTAGCGGTTACGAGCAGTACTTC
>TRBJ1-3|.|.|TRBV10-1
CASREVSGNTIYF
TGCGCCAGCAGAGAGGTCTCTGGAAACACCATATATTTT
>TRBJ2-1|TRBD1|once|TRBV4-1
CASSRGQGSYNEQFF
TGCGCCAGCAGCCGAGGACAGGGCTCCTACAATGAGCAGTTCTTC
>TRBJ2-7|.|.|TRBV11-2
CASSLGSGYEQYF
TGTGCCAGCAGCTTAGGCTCGGGATACGAGCAGTACTTC
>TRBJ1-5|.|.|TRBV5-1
CASSPLSNQPQHF
TGCGCCAGCAGCCCGCTTAGCAATCAGCCCCAGCATTTT
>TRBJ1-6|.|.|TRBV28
CASSPALDDSPLHF
TGTGCCAGCAGTCCTGCCTTAGACGATTCACCCCTCCACTTT
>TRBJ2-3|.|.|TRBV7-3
CASSLEGRTDTQYF
TGTGCCAGCAGCTTAGAGGGACGCACAGATACGCAGTATTTT
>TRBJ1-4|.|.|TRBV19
CASSTPGREKLFF
TGTGCCAGTAGTACACCGGGACGTGAAAAACTGTTTTTT
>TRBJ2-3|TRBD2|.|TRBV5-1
CASREGLAGGVDTQYF
TGCGCCAGCAGAGAAGGACTAGCGGGAGGGGTAGATACGCAGTATTTT
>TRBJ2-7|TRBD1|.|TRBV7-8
CASSPLRTGIVEQYF
TGTGCCAGCAGCCCACTACGGACAGGGATCGTCGAGCAGTACTTC